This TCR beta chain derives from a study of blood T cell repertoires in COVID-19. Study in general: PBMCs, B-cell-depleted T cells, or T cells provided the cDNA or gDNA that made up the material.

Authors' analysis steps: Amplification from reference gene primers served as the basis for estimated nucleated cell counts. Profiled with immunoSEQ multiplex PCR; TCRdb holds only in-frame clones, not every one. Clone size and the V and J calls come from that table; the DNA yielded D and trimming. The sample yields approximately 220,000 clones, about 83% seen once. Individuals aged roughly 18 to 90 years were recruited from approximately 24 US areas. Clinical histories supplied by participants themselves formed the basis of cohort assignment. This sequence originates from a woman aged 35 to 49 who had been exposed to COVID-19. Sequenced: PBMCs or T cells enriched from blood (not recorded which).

CDR3 in DNA: TGTGCCAGCAGTTTCCGCTCCACTAGCGGGGGGGGAGATACGCAGTATTTT. Translated: CASSFRSTSGGGDTQYF. This sequence joins TRBV27 and TRBJ2-3, with TRBD2 matching 13 bases. The germline CDR1 and CDR2 sequences are MNHEY and SMNVEV (reference sequence). The CDR3 has 17 amino acids. J was trimmed by 5 bases and V by 3 bases; bases with no gene match: 8.